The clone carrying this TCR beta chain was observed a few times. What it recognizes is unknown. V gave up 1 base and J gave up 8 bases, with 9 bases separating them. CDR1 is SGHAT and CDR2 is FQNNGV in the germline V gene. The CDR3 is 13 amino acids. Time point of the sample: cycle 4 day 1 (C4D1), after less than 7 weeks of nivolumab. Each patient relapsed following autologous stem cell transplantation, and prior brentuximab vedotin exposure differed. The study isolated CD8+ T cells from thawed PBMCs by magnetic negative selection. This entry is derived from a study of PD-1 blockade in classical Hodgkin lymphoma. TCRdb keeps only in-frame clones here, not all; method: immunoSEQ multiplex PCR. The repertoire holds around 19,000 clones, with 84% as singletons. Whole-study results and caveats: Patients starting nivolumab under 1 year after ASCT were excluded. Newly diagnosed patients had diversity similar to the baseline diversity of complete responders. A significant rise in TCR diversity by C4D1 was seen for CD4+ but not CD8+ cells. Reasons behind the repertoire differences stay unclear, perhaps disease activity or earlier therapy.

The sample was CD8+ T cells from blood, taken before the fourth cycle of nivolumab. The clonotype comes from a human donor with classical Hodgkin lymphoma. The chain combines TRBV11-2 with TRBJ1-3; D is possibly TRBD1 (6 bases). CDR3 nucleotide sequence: TGTGCCAGCAGCTTAGCCCGGGGGCACACCATATATTTT. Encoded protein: CASSLARGHTIYF.